The 9 T cell receptor beta chains below were found in one sample sequenced in a study of cytomegalovirus exposure and HLA in healthy donors. Amplification used 60 Vbeta primers and 13 Jbeta primers. Produced via immunoSEQ multiplex PCR; TCRdb's table is partial and in-frame only. Of 85,000 to 100,000 clones in the sample, roughly four fifths are singletons; the top ten hold around 6%. Sample: PBMCs. The source of these receptors is a woman aged 18-29 years in good health and CMV-seropositive.

The chain carries TRBV28 and TRBJ1-2, with 8 positions matching TRBD1. The CDR3 has 15 amino acids. The germline V gene has CDR1 MDHEN and CDR2 SYDVKM. The V and J ends lost 2 bases and 3 bases, in that order; junction bases with no gene match: 5. The CDR3 loop is CASSLNGQGDYGYTF. The CDR3 DNA reads as TGTGCCAGCAGTTTAAACGGACAGGGCGACTATGGCTACACCTTC.

The rearrangement links TRBV14 to TRBJ2-7; 7 positions agree with TRBD1. The CDR3 has 15 amino acids. In germline, CDR1 is SGHDN, CDR2 FVKESK. V dropped 1 base and J dropped 2; count of bases not matched to a gene: 5. The CDR3 DNA sequence: TGTGCCAGCAGCCAAGGACAGGGCTACGCCTACGAGCAGTACTTC. Residues: CASSQGQGYAYEQYF.

This chain connects TRBV9 to TRBJ2-5; 9 bases fit TRBD2. Germline V lookup: CDR1 SGDLS, CDR2 YYNGEE. The V segment lost 5 bases and the J segment 0 bases; nucleotides outside the gene matches: 8. This CDR3 region has 16 residues. CDR3 in amino acids: CASSPRLAAYQETQYF. The CDR3 DNA sequence: TGTGCCAGCAGTCCCAGACTAGCGGCGTACCAAGAGACCCAGTACTTC.

The chain couples TRBV28 to TRBJ1-2; D is uncertain. From germline, CDR1 is MDHEN and CDR2 SYDVKM. CDR3 length: 14 amino acids. Trimming stripped 7 bases from V and 1 base from J, with 13 bases between. The CDR3 spells CASTPVGRNYGYTF. The CDR3 DNA is TGTGCCAGCACGCCTGTTGGGCGTAACTATGGCTACACCTTC.

The chain uses TRBV10-3 and TRBJ2-7; 12 nucleotides align to TRBD2. The V segment lost 9 bases and the J segment 2 bases; nucleotides outside the gene matches: 8. Germline lookup yields CDR1 ENHRY and CDR2 SYGVKD. The CDR3 spans 15 residues. The CDR3 nucleotides read TGTGCCATTTCTCTGTCTAGCGGGGGGGCCTACGAGCAGTACTTC. This encodes CAISLSSGGAYEQYF.

The chain uses TRBV5-1 and TRBJ2-2; TRBD2 agrees at 8 bases. Unmatched junction bases numbered 7, after V lost 0 bases and J lost 3 bases. Germline V CDR1 and CDR2: SGHRS, YFSETQ. The length of the CDR3 is 17 residues. CDR3: CASSLAITSGYTGELFF. The CDR3 DNA follows: TGCGCCAGCAGCTTGGCTATTACTAGCGGATACACCGGGGAGCTGTTTTTT. Filled out from reference TRBV5-1 and TRBJ2-2, the complete variable domain reads KAGVTQTPRYLIKTRGQQVTLSCSPISGHRSVSWYQQTPGQGLQFLFEYFSETQRNKGNFPGRFSGRQFSNSRSEMNVSTLELGDSALYLCASSLAITSGYTGELFFGEGSRLTVL.

The chain couples TRBV7-9 to TRBJ2-7; the D gene is possibly TRBD2 (6 bases). The CDR3 has 14 amino acids. Germline V gene lookup returns CDR1 SEHNR and CDR2 FQNEAQ (reference sequence). The V end lost 5 bases, the J end lost 2 bases, and 13 bases lay between the germline ends. CDR3 nucleotides: TGTGCCAGCAGCCCACCGGGACTGACCTACGAGCAGTACTTC. Translation gives CASSPPGLTYEQYF. Variable domain in full (rest from reference TRBV7-9 and TRBJ2-7): DTGVSQNPRHKITKRGQNVTFRCDPISEHNRLYWYRQTLGQGPEFLTYFQNEAQLEKSRLLSDRFSAERPKGSFSTLEIQRTEQGDSAMYLCASSPPGLTYEQYFGPGTRLTVT.

The V and J genes are TRBV2 and TRBJ1-1, with D unresolved. The CDR3 has 13 amino acids. The V end was cut by 6 bases, the J end by 9 bases, with 17 bases between. Germline V gene lookup returns CDR1 SNHLY and CDR2 FYNNEI. The DNA of the CDR3 is TGTGCCAGCAGACTGAAGTGGAGGGAAAAAGCTTTCTTT. This translates into CASRLKWREKAFF. Complete variable domain (other parts from reference TRBV2 and TRBJ1-1): EPEVTQTPSHQVTQMGQEVILRCVPISNHLYFYWYRQILGQKVEFLVSFYNNEISEKSEIFDDQFSVERPDGSNFTLKIRSTKLEDSAMYFCASRLKWREKAFFGQGTRLTVV.

The chain links TRBV4-1 to TRBJ2-7; TRBD1 agrees at 8 bases. Germline V gene sequence: CDR1 MGHRA, CDR2 YSYEKL. V lost 4 bases, J lost 0 bases, and 14 bases stayed unmatched. The CDR3 extends over 18 amino acids. This CDR3 is CASSRGSRGLFPSYEQYF. In DNA, the CDR3 is TGCGCCAGCAGCCGAGGGAGCAGGGGGCTTTTCCCCTCCTACGAGCAGTACTTC.